The rows below give T cell receptor beta chains drawn from one sample of a study of blood T cell repertoires in COVID-19. TCRdb's table, derived via immunoSEQ multiplex PCR, lists solely in-frame clones and lacks some. The sample lists some 190,000 clones; around 85% were seen once. Sequencing was carried out using peripheral blood. Every receptor here comes from a woman aged 45-59 years with acute or convalescent COVID-19. Both conserved end residues are part of each CDR3. D genes are given only for firm matches. A clone size is listed for some rows: how often the clone was seen (once, few, many), or a class if it is expanded.

d_call: .; clone_size: .; j_call: TRBJ1-5; v_call: TRBV12-3/TRBV12-4; cdr3_nt: TGTGCCAGCAGAACTGGAGATCAGCCCCAGCATTTT; cdr3_aa: CASRTGDQPQHF
d_call: .; clone_size: .; j_call: TRBJ1-2; v_call: TRBV6-2/TRBV6-3; cdr3_nt: TGTGCCAGCAGTTGGGACTTTTTCGGTGGCTACACCTTC; cdr3_aa: CASSWDFFGGYTF
d_call: TRBD1; clone_size: .; j_call: TRBJ2-3; v_call: TRBV30; cdr3_nt: TGTGCCTGGGGCGGGACAGGGCCCACGCAGTATTTT; cdr3_aa: CAWGGTGPTQYF
d_call: .; clone_size: few; j_call: TRBJ1-3; v_call: TRBV5-1; cdr3_nt: TGCGCCAGCAGCTCGACAGGAGATACTGGAAACACCATATATTTT; cdr3_aa: CASSSTGDTGNTIYF
d_call: .; clone_size: .; j_call: TRBJ2-1; v_call: TRBV15; cdr3_nt: TGTGCCACCAGCTCCCGACTAGACAATGAGCAGTTCTTC; cdr3_aa: CATSSRLDNEQFF
d_call: .; clone_size: once; j_call: TRBJ1-5; v_call: TRBV2; cdr3_nt: TGTGCCAGCATCGAACCGGACAGTAGTCAGCCCCAGCATTTT; cdr3_aa: CASIEPDSSQPQHF
d_call: .; clone_size: .; j_call: TRBJ1-5; v_call: TRBV24-1; cdr3_nt: TGTGCCACCGCACAGGAAAATCAGCCCCAGCATTTT; cdr3_aa: CATAQENQPQHF
d_call: .; clone_size: .; j_call: TRBJ1-4; v_call: TRBV12-3/TRBV12-4; cdr3_nt: TGTGCCAGCAGTTTTGGGGCAGCTAAACTGTTTTTT; cdr3_aa: CASSFGAAKLFF
d_call: TRBD1; clone_size: .; j_call: TRBJ2-7; v_call: TRBV6-5; cdr3_nt: TGTGCCAGCAGTTACTCCGACAGGGGCGAGCAGTACTTC; cdr3_aa: CASSYSDRGEQYF
d_call: .; clone_size: .; j_call: TRBJ1-2; v_call: TRBV19; cdr3_nt: TGTGCCAGTAGTACTCCGCGAGGCCATGGCTACACCTTC; cdr3_aa: CASSTPRGHGYTF
d_call: .; clone_size: .; j_call: TRBJ1-6; v_call: TRBV27; cdr3_nt: TGTGCCAGCATACTTCCCCTTCTGGCCCTCCACTTT; cdr3_aa: CASILPLLALHF
d_call: .; clone_size: .; j_call: TRBJ2-3; v_call: TRBV5-8; cdr3_nt: TGTGCCAGCAGCCCCGCTCGCTGGGCTAATACGCAGTATTTT; cdr3_aa: CASSPARWANTQYF
d_call: .; clone_size: few; j_call: TRBJ1-5; v_call: TRBV7-2; cdr3_nt: TGTGCCAGCAGCTTAGAGTTCGGGGAAAATCAGCCCCAGCATTTT; cdr3_aa: CASSLEFGENQPQHF
d_call: TRBD1; clone_size: few; j_call: TRBJ1-2; v_call: TRBV18; cdr3_nt: TGTGCCAGCTCACCACCGAGACAGGGATGGGGCTATGGCTACACCTTC; cdr3_aa: CASSPPRQGWGYGYTF
d_call: TRBD1; clone_size: .; j_call: TRBJ1-1; v_call: TRBV7-2; cdr3_nt: TGTGCCAGCAGCTTTGATGGGACAGGGGACGAAGCTTTCTTT; cdr3_aa: CASSFDGTGDEAFF
d_call: .; clone_size: .; j_call: TRBJ1-3; v_call: TRBV4-3; cdr3_nt: TGCGCCAGCAGCCAAGACGGGGGCTCTGGAAACACCATATATTTT; cdr3_aa: CASSQDGGSGNTIYF
d_call: TRBD1; clone_size: few; j_call: TRBJ2-5; v_call: TRBV9; cdr3_nt: TGTGCCAGCAGCGCCACCCGGGGGACAGGGAGGGTCGAGACCCAGTACTTC; cdr3_aa: CASSATRGTGRVETQYF
d_call: TRBD1; clone_size: .; j_call: TRBJ1-5; v_call: TRBV19; cdr3_nt: TGTGCCAGTAGAGAGGGACAGGCTAAAAATCAGCCCCAGCATTTT; cdr3_aa: CASREGQAKNQPQHF
d_call: .; clone_size: .; j_call: TRBJ2-3; v_call: TRBV5-1; cdr3_nt: TGCGCCAGCAGCTTCCAGACTAGCACAGATACGCAGTATTTT; cdr3_aa: CASSFQTSTDTQYF
d_call: TRBD2; clone_size: .; j_call: TRBJ2-7; v_call: TRBV7-2; cdr3_nt: TGTGCCAGCAGCTTAGATAATAGCGGGTACGAGCAGTACTTC; cdr3_aa: CASSLDNSGYEQYF
d_call: TRBD2; clone_size: .; j_call: TRBJ2-1; v_call: TRBV12-3/TRBV12-4; cdr3_nt: TGTGCCAGCAGTTTAGTTAGCGGGGGGGTGTTGTTCTTC; cdr3_aa: CASSLVSGGVLFF
d_call: TRBD2; clone_size: .; j_call: TRBJ2-7; v_call: TRBV11-2; cdr3_nt: TGTGCCAGCAGCCCTAGCGGGGTCGGCTACGAGCAGTACTTC; cdr3_aa: CASSPSGVGYEQYF
d_call: TRBD1; clone_size: .; j_call: TRBJ2-7; v_call: TRBV18; cdr3_nt: TGTGCCAGCTCACCATCACAGGGGTACGAGCAGTACTTC; cdr3_aa: CASSPSQGYEQYF
d_call: TRBD2; clone_size: .; j_call: TRBJ2-1; v_call: TRBV11-3; cdr3_nt: TGTGCCAGCAGCTATAGCGGGAGGGGAAATGAGCAGTTCTTC; cdr3_aa: CASSYSGRGNEQFF
d_call: TRBD1; clone_size: .; j_call: TRBJ2-3; v_call: TRBV5-1; cdr3_nt: TGCGCCAGCAGCTTGGTTGGGACAGCCACAGATACGCAGTATTTT; cdr3_aa: CASSLVGTATDTQYF
d_call: .; clone_size: once; j_call: TRBJ2-3; v_call: TRBV10-1; cdr3_nt: TGCGCCAGCAGTACGACAGCCTCAGATACGCAGTATTTT; cdr3_aa: CASSTTASDTQYF
d_call: TRBD1; clone_size: .; j_call: TRBJ1-6; v_call: TRBV19; cdr3_nt: TGTGCCAGTAGTAGCCAGGGGGGTCGGTCTTCACCCCTCCACTTT; cdr3_aa: CASSSQGGRSSPLHF
d_call: .; clone_size: .; j_call: TRBJ1-3; v_call: TRBV28; cdr3_nt: TGTGCCAGCAGCCTCCAAACGCGGGGGCGAGGAAACACCATATATTTT; cdr3_aa: CASSLQTRGRGNTIYF
d_call: .; clone_size: .; j_call: TRBJ1-1; v_call: TRBV6-2/TRBV6-3; cdr3_nt: TGTGCCAGCAGTTACTCCCAGGGCGGCCAGGCTTTCTTT; cdr3_aa: CASSYSQGGQAFF
d_call: .; clone_size: .; j_call: TRBJ2-3; v_call: TRBV2; cdr3_nt: TGTGCCAGCAGTGAGGCGGCTAGCGCGCAGGCAGATACGCAGTATTTT; cdr3_aa: CASSEAASAQADTQYF
d_call: .; clone_size: .; j_call: TRBJ1-5; v_call: TRBV24-1; cdr3_nt: TGTGCCACCAGTGATTCGGCCCAAGGGGCCCACGGTCAGCCCCAGCATTTT; cdr3_aa: CATSDSAQGAHGQPQHF
d_call: .; clone_size: .; j_call: TRBJ1-4; v_call: TRBV28; cdr3_nt: TGTGCCAGCAGTTTAGAAGGGGGAGAGGTCAATGAAAAACTGTTTTTT; cdr3_aa: CASSLEGGEVNEKLFF
d_call: .; clone_size: once; j_call: TRBJ1-6; v_call: TRBV3-1/TRBV3-2; cdr3_nt: TGTGCCAGCAGCCAGAATAACAGGGATTCACCCCTCCACTTT; cdr3_aa: CASSQNNRDSPLHF
d_call: TRBD1; clone_size: few; j_call: TRBJ1-4; v_call: TRBV2; cdr3_nt: TGTGCCAGCAAAGGTACAGGGGGGACTGAAAAACTGTTTTTT; cdr3_aa: CASKGTGGTEKLFF
d_call: .; clone_size: .; j_call: TRBJ2-7; v_call: TRBV27; cdr3_nt: TGTGCCAGCAGTTCTACCGGGACGGGAGCCTACGAGCAGTACTTC; cdr3_aa: CASSSTGTGAYEQYF
d_call: .; clone_size: .; j_call: TRBJ2-3; v_call: TRBV5-5; cdr3_nt: TGTGCCAGCAGCCAAGACTTCATGACGCAGTATTTT; cdr3_aa: CASSQDFMTQYF
d_call: .; clone_size: .; j_call: TRBJ2-7; v_call: TRBV12-3/TRBV12-4; cdr3_nt: TGTGCCAGCAGCCGAGGACTGAGCTACGAGCAGTACTTC; cdr3_aa: CASSRGLSYEQYF
d_call: .; clone_size: .; j_call: TRBJ1-1; v_call: TRBV6-2/TRBV6-3; cdr3_nt: TGTGCCAGCAGTCCCCAGGGGCCCAACACTGAAGCTTTCTTT; cdr3_aa: CASSPQGPNTEAFF
d_call: .; clone_size: .; j_call: TRBJ1-1; v_call: TRBV6-1; cdr3_nt: TGTGCCAGCAGTGACAGGGGCCTTGCGAACACTGAAGCTTTCTTT; cdr3_aa: CASSDRGLANTEAFF
d_call: .; clone_size: .; j_call: TRBJ1-3; v_call: TRBV7-8; cdr3_nt: TGTGCCAGCAGCTTAGTGGGCGTCTCTGGAAACACCATATATTTT; cdr3_aa: CASSLVGVSGNTIYF
d_call: .; clone_size: few; j_call: TRBJ1-4; v_call: TRBV28; cdr3_nt: TGTGCCAGCAGTTTTACAGGCGGGAGTGAAAAACTGTTTTTT; cdr3_aa: CASSFTGGSEKLFF
d_call: TRBD2; clone_size: .; j_call: TRBJ2-5; v_call: TRBV10-1; cdr3_nt: TGCGCCAGCAGCCCCGGAGTAGCGGGACTGGGGATCCAAGAGACCCAGTACTTC; cdr3_aa: CASSPGVAGLGIQETQYF
d_call: .; clone_size: .; j_call: TRBJ2-1; v_call: TRBV18; cdr3_nt: TGTGCCAGCTCACCACCGAGAAGCGCCCTCTCCTACAATGAGCAGTTCTTC; cdr3_aa: CASSPPRSALSYNEQFF
d_call: .; clone_size: .; j_call: TRBJ2-7; v_call: TRBV11-2; cdr3_nt: TGTGCCAGCAGCTTAGTGCGGGGCTCCTACGAGCAGTACTTC; cdr3_aa: CASSLVRGSYEQYF
d_call: TRBD1; clone_size: .; j_call: TRBJ2-7; v_call: TRBV7-8; cdr3_nt: TGTGCCAGCAGCGACGGACAGGGCTTCTCCTACGAGCAGTACTTC; cdr3_aa: CASSDGQGFSYEQYF
d_call: TRBD1; clone_size: .; j_call: TRBJ2-5; v_call: TRBV6-5; cdr3_nt: TGTGCCAGCAGGCGACAGGGCCGGGAGACCCAGTACTTC; cdr3_aa: CASRRQGRETQYF
d_call: TRBD1; clone_size: .; j_call: TRBJ1-1; v_call: TRBV10-3; cdr3_nt: TGTGCCATTCAAGACAGGGTGGCCACTGAAGCTTTCTTT; cdr3_aa: CAIQDRVATEAFF
d_call: TRBD1; clone_size: few; j_call: TRBJ2-7; v_call: TRBV6-5; cdr3_nt: TGTGCCAGCAGTTACTGGGGCCAGGGGGTCTACGAGCAGTACTTC; cdr3_aa: CASSYWGQGVYEQYF